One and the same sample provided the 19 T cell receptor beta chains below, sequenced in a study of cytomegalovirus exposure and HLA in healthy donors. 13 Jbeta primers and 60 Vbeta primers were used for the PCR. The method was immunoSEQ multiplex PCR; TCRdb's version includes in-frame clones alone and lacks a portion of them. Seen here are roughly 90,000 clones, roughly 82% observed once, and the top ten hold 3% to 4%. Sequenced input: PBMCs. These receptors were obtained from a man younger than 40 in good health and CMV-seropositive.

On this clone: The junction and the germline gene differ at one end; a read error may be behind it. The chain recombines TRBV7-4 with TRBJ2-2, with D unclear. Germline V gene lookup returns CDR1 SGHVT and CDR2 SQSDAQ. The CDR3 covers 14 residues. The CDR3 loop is CASSLMQNAGELFF. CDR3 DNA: TGTGCCAGCAGCTTAATGCAGAACGCCGGGGAGCTGTTTTTT. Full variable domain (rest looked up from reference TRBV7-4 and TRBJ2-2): GAGVSQSPRYKVAKRGRDVALRCDSISGHVTLYWYRQTLGQGSEVLTYSQSDAQRDKSGRPSGRFSAERPERSVSTLKIQRTEQGDSAVYLCASSLMQNAGELFFGEGSRLTVL.

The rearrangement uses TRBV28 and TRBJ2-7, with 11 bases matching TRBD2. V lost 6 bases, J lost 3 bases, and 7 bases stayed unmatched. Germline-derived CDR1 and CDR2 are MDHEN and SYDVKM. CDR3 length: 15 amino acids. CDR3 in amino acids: CASRTRGLADYEQYF. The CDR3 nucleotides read TGTGCCAGCAGAACCCGGGGACTAGCGGACTACGAGCAGTACTTC.

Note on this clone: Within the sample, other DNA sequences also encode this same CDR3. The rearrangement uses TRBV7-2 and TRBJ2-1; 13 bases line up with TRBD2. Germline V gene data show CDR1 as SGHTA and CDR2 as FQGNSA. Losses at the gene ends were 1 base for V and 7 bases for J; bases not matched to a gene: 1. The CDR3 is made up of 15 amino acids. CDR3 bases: TGTGCCAGCAGCTTAGGACTAGCGGGAGGTAATGAGCAGTTCTTC. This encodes CASSLGLAGGNEQFF.

CDR3 sequence reads: CASSSQGAAYEQYF. CDR3 sequence (DNA): TGTGCCAGCAGCTCTCAGGGGGCGGCCTACGAGCAGTACTTC. This sequence joins TRBV7-2 and TRBJ2-7; 8 bases are a match to TRBD1. Per the germline V gene, CDR1 is SGHTA and CDR2 is FQGNSA. The CDR3 is 14 residues long. Trimming cost V 4 bases and J 2 bases; bases outside gene matches: 4.

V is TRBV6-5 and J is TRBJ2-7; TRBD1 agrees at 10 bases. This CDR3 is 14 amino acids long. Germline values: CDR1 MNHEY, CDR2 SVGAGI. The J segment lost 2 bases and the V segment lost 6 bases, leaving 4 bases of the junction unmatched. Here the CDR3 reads CASRGTGAPYEQYF. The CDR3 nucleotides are TGTGCCAGCAGAGGGACAGGGGCACCCTACGAGCAGTACTTC.

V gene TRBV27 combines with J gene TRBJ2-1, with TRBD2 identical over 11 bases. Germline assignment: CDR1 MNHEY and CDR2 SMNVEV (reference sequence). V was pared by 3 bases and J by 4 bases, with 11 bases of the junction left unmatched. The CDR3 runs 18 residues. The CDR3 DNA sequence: TGTGCCAGCAGTTTTCAACTAGCGGGAGTGACGGGATACAATGAGCAGTTCTTC. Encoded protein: CASSFQLAGVTGYNEQFF.

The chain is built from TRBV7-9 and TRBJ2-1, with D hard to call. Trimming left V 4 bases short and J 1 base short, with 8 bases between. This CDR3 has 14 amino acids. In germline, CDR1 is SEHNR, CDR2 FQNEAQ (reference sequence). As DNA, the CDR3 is TGTGCCAGCAGCTCGACACGTTCCTACAATGAGCAGTTCTTC. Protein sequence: CASSSTRSYNEQFF. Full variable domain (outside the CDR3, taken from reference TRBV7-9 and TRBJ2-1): DTGVSQNPRHKITKRGQNVTFRCDPISEHNRLYWYRQTLGQGPEFLTYFQNEAQLEKSRLLSDRFSAERPKGSFSTLEIQRTEQGDSAMYLCASSSTRSYNEQFFGPGTRLTVL.

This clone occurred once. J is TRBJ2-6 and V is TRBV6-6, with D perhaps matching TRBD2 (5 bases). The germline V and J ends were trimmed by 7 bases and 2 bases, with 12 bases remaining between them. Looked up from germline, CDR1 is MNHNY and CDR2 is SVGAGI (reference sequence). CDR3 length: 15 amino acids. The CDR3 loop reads CASILGGPGANVLTF. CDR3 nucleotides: TGTGCCAGCATCCTCGGAGGCCCTGGGGCCAACGTCCTGACTTTC.

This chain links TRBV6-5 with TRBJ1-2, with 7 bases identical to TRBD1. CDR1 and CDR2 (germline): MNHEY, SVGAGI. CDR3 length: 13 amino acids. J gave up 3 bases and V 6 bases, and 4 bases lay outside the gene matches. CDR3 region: CASRPGQDYGYTF. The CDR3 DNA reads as TGTGCCAGCAGGCCCGGACAGGACTATGGCTACACCTTC.

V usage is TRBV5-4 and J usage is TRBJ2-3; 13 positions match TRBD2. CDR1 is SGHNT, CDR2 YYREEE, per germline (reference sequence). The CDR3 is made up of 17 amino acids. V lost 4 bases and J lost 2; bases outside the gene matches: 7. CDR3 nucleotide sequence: TGTGCCAGCAGCCGGGGGGGGACTAGCGGGATCACAGATACGCAGTATTTT. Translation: CASSRGGTSGITDTQYF.

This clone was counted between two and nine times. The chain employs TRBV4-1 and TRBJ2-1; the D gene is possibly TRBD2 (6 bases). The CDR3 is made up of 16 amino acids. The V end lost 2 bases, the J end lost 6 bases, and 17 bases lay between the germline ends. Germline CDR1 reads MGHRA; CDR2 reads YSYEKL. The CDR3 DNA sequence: TGCGCCAGCAGCCAACCGCGACTAGTATGGGGCAATGAGCAGTTCTTC. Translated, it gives CASSQPRLVWGNEQFF.

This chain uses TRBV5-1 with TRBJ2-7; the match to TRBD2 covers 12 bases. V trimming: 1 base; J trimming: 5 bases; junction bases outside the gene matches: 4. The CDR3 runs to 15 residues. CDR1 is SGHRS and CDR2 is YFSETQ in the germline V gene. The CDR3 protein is CASSLRGLAGDEQYF. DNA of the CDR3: TGCGCCAGCAGCTTGAGGGGACTAGCGGGCGACGAGCAGTACTTC. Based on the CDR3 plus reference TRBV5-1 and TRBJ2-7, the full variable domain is KAGVTQTPRYLIKTRGQQVTLSCSPISGHRSVSWYQQTPGQGLQFLFEYFSETQRNKGNFPGRFSGRQFSNSRSEMNVSTLELGDSALYLCASSLRGLAGDEQYFGPGTRLTVT.

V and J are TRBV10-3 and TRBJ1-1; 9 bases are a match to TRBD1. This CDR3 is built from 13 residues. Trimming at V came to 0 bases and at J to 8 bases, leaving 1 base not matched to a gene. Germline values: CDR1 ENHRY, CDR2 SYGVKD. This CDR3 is CAISESGTGEAFF. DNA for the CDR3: TGTGCCATCAGTGAGTCGGGGACAGGGGAAGCTTTCTTT.

CDR3 in DNA: TGTGCCAGCAGCTTAACTGTACCTTACAATGAGCAGTTCTTC. This translates into CASSLTVPYNEQFF. The chain is built from TRBV7-2 and TRBJ2-1; D is uncertain. Trimming removed 2 bases at V and 4 bases at J, with 9 bases between. The CDR3 is 14 amino acids. The V gene's germline CDR1 is SGHTA and CDR2 FQGNSA.

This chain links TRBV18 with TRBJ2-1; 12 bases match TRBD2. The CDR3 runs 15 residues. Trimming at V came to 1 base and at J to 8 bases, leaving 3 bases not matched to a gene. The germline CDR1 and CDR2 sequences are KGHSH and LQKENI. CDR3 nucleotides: TGTGCCAGCTCACCACTCTCTAGCGGGAGGGATGAGCAGTTCTTC. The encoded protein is CASSPLSSGRDEQFF.

CDR3 in DNA: TGTGCCAGCTCGACTAGCGGGAGGGCCTCGGACACCGGGGAGCTGTTTTTT. Protein product: CASSTSGRASDTGELFF. This rearrangement joins TRBV9 to TRBJ2-2, with 14 bases fitting TRBD2. V gave up 7 bases and J gave up 3 bases; unmatched junction bases: 8. The CDR3 consists of 17 residues. The germline gives CDR1 SGDLS, CDR2 YYNGEE.

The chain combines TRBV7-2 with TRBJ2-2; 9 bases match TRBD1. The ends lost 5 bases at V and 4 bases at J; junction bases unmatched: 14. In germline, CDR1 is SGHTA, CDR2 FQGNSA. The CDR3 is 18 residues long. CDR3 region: CASSPPGQGRRGTGELFF. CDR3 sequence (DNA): TGTGCCAGCAGCCCTCCCGGACAGGGGAGGCGAGGCACCGGGGAGCTGTTTTTT. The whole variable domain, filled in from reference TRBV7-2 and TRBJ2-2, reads GAGVSQSPSNKVTEKGKDVELRCDPISGHTALYWYRQSLGQGLEFLIYFQGNSAPDKSGLPSDRFSAERTGGSVSTLTIQRTQQEDSAVYLCASSPPGQGRRGTGELFFGEGSRLTVL.

CDR3 sequence (DNA): TGCGCCAGCAGCCATCTACTAGCGGGGGGTAACATTCAGTACTTC. Translating it yields CASSHLLAGGNIQYF. The rearrangement uses TRBV4-1 and TRBJ2-4; 12 positions match TRBD2. The CDR3 is 15 amino acids. Per the germline V gene, CDR1 is MGHRA and CDR2 is YSYEKL. V was clipped by 3 bases and J by 7 bases; unmatched bases: 4.

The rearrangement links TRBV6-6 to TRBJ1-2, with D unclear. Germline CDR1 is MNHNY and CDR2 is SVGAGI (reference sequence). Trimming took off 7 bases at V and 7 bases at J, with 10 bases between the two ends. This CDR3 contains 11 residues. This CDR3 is CASNPGGGYTF. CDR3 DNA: TGTGCCAGCAATCCCGGAGGTGGCTACACCTTC.